This section outlines one T cell receptor beta chain sequence together with its context. Building the TCR beta libraries relied on iRepertoire HTBI primers, and CDR3 regions underwent Arm-PCR. TCRdb redid the calling of the multiplex PCR reads with MiXCR, one entry per CDR3 protein. The data hold fewer than 400,000 distinct CDR3 sequences, with 15% to 20% observed a single time. The data stem from a study of regulatory T cells in long-lasting Graves disease. The germline V gene encodes CDR1 DFQATT and CDR2 SNEGSKA (reference sequence). The CDR3 covers 13 residues. With 5 bases clipped from V and 7 bases from J, the junction kept 6 bases outside the gene matches. Noted time point: newly diagnosed GD, antithyroid drugs for less than 3 months. PBMCs were the source of the RNA used for TCR sequencing.

V is TRBV20-1 and J is TRBJ1-2, with TRBD1 matching over 11 bases. The source of this sequence is a female donor with Graves disease. The sample was peripheral blood mononuclear cells (PBMCs), taken at new diagnosis, from a patient treated with antithyroid drugs. The CDR3 loop is CSAPGQGVFGYTF. For the CDR3, the DNA is TGCAGTGCTCCGGGACAGGGGGTATTTGGCTACACCTTC.